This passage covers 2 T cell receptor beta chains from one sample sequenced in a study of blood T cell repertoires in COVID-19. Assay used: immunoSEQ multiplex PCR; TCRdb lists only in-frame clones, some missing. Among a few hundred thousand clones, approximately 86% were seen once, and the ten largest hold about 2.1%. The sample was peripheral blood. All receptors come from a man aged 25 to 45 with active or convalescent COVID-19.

CDR3 protein: CASSKQGGGNTIYF. In DNA, the CDR3 is TGCGCCAGCAGCAAGCAGGGGGGTGGAAACACCATATATTTT. The genes are TRBV4-3 and TRBJ1-3; 7 bases line up with TRBD1. This CDR3 comprises 14 residues. CDR1 and CDR2 (germline): LGHNA, YSLEER. V shed 5 bases and J 3 bases; nucleotides not matched to a gene: 4.

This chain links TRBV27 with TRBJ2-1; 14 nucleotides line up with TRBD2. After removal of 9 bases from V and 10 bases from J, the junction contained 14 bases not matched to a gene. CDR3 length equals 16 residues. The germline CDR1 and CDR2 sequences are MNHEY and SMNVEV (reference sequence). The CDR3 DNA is TGTGCCAGTGGGCCCCGGGGGACTAGCGGGGGTTGGGAGCAGTTCTTC. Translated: CASGPRGTSGGWEQFF.